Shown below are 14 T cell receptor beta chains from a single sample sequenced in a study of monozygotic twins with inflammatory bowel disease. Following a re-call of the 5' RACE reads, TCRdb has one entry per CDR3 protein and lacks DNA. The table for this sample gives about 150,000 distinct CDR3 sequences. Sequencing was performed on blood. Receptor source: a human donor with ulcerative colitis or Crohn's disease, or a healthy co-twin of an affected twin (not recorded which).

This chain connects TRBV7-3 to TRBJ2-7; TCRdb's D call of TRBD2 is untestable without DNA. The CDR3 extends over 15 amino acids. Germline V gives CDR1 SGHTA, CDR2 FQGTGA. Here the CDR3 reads CASSLTRASSYEQYF. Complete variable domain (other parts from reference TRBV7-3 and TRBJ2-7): GAGVSQTPSNKVTEKGKYVELRCDPISGHTALYWYRQSLGQGPEFLIYFQGTGAADDSGLPNDRFFAVRPEGSVSTLKIQRTERGDSAVYLCASSLTRASSYEQYFGPGTRLTVT.

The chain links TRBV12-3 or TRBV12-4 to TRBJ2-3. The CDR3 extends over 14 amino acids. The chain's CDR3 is CASTTGGYQSTQYF.

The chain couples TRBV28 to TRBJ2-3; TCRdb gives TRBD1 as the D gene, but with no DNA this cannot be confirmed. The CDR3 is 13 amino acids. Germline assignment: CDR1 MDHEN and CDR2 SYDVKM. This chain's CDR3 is CASSPGRGDTQYF.

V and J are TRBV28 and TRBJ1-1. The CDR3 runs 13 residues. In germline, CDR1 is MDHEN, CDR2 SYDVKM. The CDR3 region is CASSEEPNTEAFF.

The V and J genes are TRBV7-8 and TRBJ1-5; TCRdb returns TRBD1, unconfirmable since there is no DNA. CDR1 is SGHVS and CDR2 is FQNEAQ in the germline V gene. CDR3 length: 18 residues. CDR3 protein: CASSPDTSGQPSNQPQHF.

The CDR3 region is CASSLSGNEQYF. The genes are TRBV11-2 and TRBJ2-7. This CDR3 is 12 amino acids long. Germline V gene sequence: CDR1 SGHAT, CDR2 FQNNGV.

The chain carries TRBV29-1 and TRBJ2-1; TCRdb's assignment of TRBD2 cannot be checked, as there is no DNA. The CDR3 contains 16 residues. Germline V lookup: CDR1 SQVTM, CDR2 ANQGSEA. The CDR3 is CSVEKDSGITYTEQFF.

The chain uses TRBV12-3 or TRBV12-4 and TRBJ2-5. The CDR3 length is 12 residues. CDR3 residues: CASSFLRETQYF.

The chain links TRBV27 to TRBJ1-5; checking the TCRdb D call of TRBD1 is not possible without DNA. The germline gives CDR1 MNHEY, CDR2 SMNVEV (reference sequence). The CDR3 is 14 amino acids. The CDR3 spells CASRGHYSNQPQHF.

CDR3 residues: CASSPEGGLAGENEQFF. V gene TRBV5-1 combines with J gene TRBJ2-1; TCRdb's assignment of TRBD2 cannot be checked, as there is no DNA. The germline CDR1 and CDR2 sequences are SGHRS and YFSETQ. The CDR3 is 17 amino acids.

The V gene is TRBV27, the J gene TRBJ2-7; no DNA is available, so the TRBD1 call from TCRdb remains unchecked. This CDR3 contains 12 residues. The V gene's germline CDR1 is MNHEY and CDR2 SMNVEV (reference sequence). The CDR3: CASRQGQYEQYF.

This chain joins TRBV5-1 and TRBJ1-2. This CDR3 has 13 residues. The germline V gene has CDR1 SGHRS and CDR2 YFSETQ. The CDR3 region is CASSLARSGGYTF.

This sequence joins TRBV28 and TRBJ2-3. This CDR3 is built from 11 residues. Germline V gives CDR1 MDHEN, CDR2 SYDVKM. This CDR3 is CASIATDTQYF. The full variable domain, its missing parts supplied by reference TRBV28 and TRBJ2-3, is DVKVTQSSRYLVKRTGEKVFLECVQDMDHENMFWYRQDPGLGLRLIYFSYDVKMKEKGDIPEGYSVSREKKERFSLILESASTNQTSMYLCASIATDTQYFGPGTRLTVL.

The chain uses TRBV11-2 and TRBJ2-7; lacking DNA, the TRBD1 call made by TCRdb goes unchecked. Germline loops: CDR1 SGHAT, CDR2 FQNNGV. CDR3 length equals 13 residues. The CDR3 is CASSPGTGVEQYF.